This T cell receptor (beta chain) appears in the sequencing data of a study of graft-versus-host responses after intestinal transplantation. This clone is medium-sized by share. The CDR3 loop spans 15 amino acids. The trim removed 4 bases at V and 3 bases at J, leaving 9 bases unmatched. Germline CDR1 is MGHRA and CDR2 is YSYEKL. Plating of approximately 200,000 CFSE-labeled responder cells was done together with approximately 200,000 irradiated, violet-dye-labeled stimulator cells. Study outcomes and limitations: Allografts of patients with graft-donor T cell macrochimerism showed high graft-versus-host to host-versus-graft clone ratios.

Assay used: immunoSEQ multiplex PCR; TCRdb lists only in-frame clones, some missing. Here the sample spans roughly 17,000 clones, around 41% being singletons. The specimen was alloreactive CD8+ T cells from a mixed lymphocyte reaction culture, collected before intestinal transplant. The subset here: CFSE-low proliferating T cells sorted from roughly 6-day pre-transplant mixed lymphocyte reaction (GvH or HvG direction). The chain joins TRBV4-1 to TRBJ2-7, with 7 bases aligning to TRBD1. This receptor was identified in a human patient who received an intestinal transplant. CDR3 sequence: CASSRDRVAGYEQYF. CDR3 sequence (DNA): TGCGCCAGCAGCCGAGACAGGGTCGCCGGCTACGAGCAGTACTTC.